This TCR beta chain was observed in a study of shared clonotypes between healthy human individuals. This table comes from immunoSEQ multiplex PCR, and its TCRdb copy is limited to in-frame clones, with some not included. The repertoire includes roughly 2.2 million clones, roughly 93% of them detected once, and 0.39% sits in the top ten. All of the donors resided in Nashville, Tennessee, and each was a Caucasian adult. CDR3 size: 15 residues. The V and J ends lost 2 bases and 5 bases respectively, with 16 bases between them. Germline V gives CDR1 SGHRS, CDR2 YFSETQ. This chain uses TRBV5-1 with TRBJ2-5; D not certain. Sequencing was performed on naive CD4+ T cells from PBMCs. Subset defined: CD45RA+ positively selected. This TCR was recovered from a man aged 18 to 30 in good health. Some clones in this sample may be carry-over from other donors' samples. This chain's CDR3 is CASSFIPNNRETQYF. The DNA for the CDR3 is TGCGCCAGCAGCTTTATCCCTAATAATAGGGAGACCCAGTACTTC.